The 4 T cell receptor beta chains below all came from one sample that was sequenced in a study of glioma-infiltrating T cells after dendritic cell vaccination. Time point reported: after dendritic cell vaccination, including at tumor progression/relapse. Sequenced by immunoSEQ multiplex PCR; TCRdb stores in-frame clones only, minus some. The repertoire holds tens of thousands of clones, with roughly 80% as singletons. The sample was blood, taken after dendritic cell vaccination. These receptors all stem from a human donor with glioblastoma.

The chain carries TRBV7-9 and TRBJ1-2; no firm D call. The CDR3 consists of 15 residues. The germline CDR1 and CDR2 sequences are SEHNR and FQNEAQ (reference sequence). Trimming pared 3 bases from V and 6 bases from J, leaving 17 bases between. The CDR3 coding sequence is TGTGCCAGCAGCTTCGTCCCCAGTATGAACGATGGCTACACCTTC. It encodes CASSFVPSMNDGYTF.

This clone has a handful of counts. This chain joins TRBV4-3 and TRBJ2-7; D is possibly TRBD1 (6 bases). The germline V gene encodes CDR1 LGHNA and CDR2 YSLEER. This CDR3 has 16 residues. V lost 0 bases and J lost 3, with 15 bases in between. The CDR3 is CASSQDRQVPIYEQYF. CDR3 nucleotide sequence: TGCGCCAGCAGCCAAGATCGACAGGTGCCCATCTACGAGCAGTACTTC.

This chain joins TRBV15 and TRBJ2-1; TRBD2 agrees at 10 bases. J lost 9 bases, V lost 0 bases, and 11 bases had no gene match. Germline V lookup: CDR1 LNHNV, CDR2 YYDKDF (reference sequence). The CDR3 is 17 amino acids. CDR3 sequence: CATSRDRSSGGASEQFF. In DNA form, the CDR3 reads TGTGCCACCAGCAGAGATCGGTCGAGCGGGGGGGCAAGTGAGCAGTTCTTC. Filled out from reference TRBV15 and TRBJ2-1, the complete variable domain reads DAMVIQNPRYQVTQFGKPVTLSCSQTLNHNVMYWYQQKSSQAPKLLFHYYDKDFNNEADTPDNFQSRRPNTSFCFLDIRSPGLGDTAMYLCATSRDRSSGGASEQFFGPGTRLTVL.

The V gene is TRBV2, the J gene TRBJ1-5; D call uncertain. Trimming shortened V by 3 bases and J by 4 bases, and 7 bases separated the two germline ends. CDR1 SNHLY and CDR2 FYNNEI come from the germline V gene. The CDR3 is 13 amino acids. The CDR3 DNA follows: TGTGCCAGCAGTGATACGGGAAATCAGCCCCAGCATTTT. Translated, it gives CASSDTGNQPQHF.